The 30 T cell receptor beta chains listed next were all sequenced from one sample in a study of T cell changes during pregnancy in multiple sclerosis. The method was immunoSEQ multiplex PCR; TCRdb's version includes in-frame clones alone and lacks a portion of them. The repertoire includes more than 60,000 clones, more than 85% of them detected once, and 0.29% sits in the top ten. The sequencing used CD4+ T cells from peripheral blood mononuclear cells, collected in the third trimester of pregnancy. These TCRs come from a female donor in good health, enrolled as a control in a pregnancy study.

The V and J genes are TRBV28 and TRBJ1-1, with unresolved D. This CDR3 is 12 amino acids long. The V gene's germline CDR1 is MDHEN and CDR2 SYDVKM. V was trimmed by 8 bases and J by 0 bases, leaving 7 bases between them. This CDR3 reads CASRELNTEAFF. CDR3 sequence (DNA): TGTGCCAGCCGGGAATTGAACACTGAAGCTTTCTTT. Filled out from reference TRBV28 and TRBJ1-1, the complete variable domain reads DVKVTQSSRYLVKRTGEKVFLECVQDMDHENMFWYRQDPGLGLRLIYFSYDVKMKEKGDIPEGYSVSREKKERFSLILESASTNQTSMYLCASRELNTEAFFGQGTRLTVV.

V is TRBV7-9 and J is TRBJ1-3, with D hard to call. This CDR3 is 15 amino acids long. Trimming removed 4 bases at V and 0 bases at J, with 10 bases between. Germline V gives CDR1 SEHNR, CDR2 FQNEAQ (reference sequence). CDR3 bases: TGTGCCAGCAGCTCAGCCCTACTCTCTGGAAACACCATATATTTT. It yields the protein CASSSALLSGNTIYF.

This chain connects TRBV30 to TRBJ1-2, with D possibly TRBD1 on 5 matching bases. The CDR3 runs 12 residues. The germline CDR1 and CDR2 sequences are GTSNPN and SVGIG (reference sequence). V was cut by 2 bases and J by 8 bases, with 12 bases left in between. The CDR3 nucleotides are TGTGCCTGGAGTCAAAGAAGGGGAGGCTACACCTTC. It translates to CAWSQRRGGYTF. Using reference TRBV30 and TRBJ1-2 for the parts outside the CDR3, the full variable domain is SQTIHQWPATLVQPVGSPLSLECTVEGTSNPNLYWYRQAAGRGLQLLFYSVGIGQISSEVPQNLSASRPQDRQFILSSKKLLLSDSGFYLCAWSQRRGGYTFGSGTRLTVV.

The rearrangement links TRBV5-1 to TRBJ1-1; 7 bases match TRBD1. Germline CDR1 is SGHRS and CDR2 is YFSETQ. The trim removed 3 bases at V and 1 base at J, leaving 9 bases unmatched. CDR3 size: 16 residues. Written as DNA, the CDR3 is TGCGCCAGCAGCTCGGGGAGACAGGGCTCGAACACTGAAGCTTTCTTT. It is translated as CASSSGRQGSNTEAFF. The full variable domain, rest sourced from reference TRBV5-1 and TRBJ1-1, is KAGVTQTPRYLIKTRGQQVTLSCSPISGHRSVSWYQQTPGQGLQFLFEYFSETQRNKGNFPGRFSGRQFSNSRSEMNVSTLELGDSALYLCASSSGRQGSNTEAFFGQGTRLTVV.

J is TRBJ2-7 and V is TRBV4-2; 7 bases are shared with TRBD1. CDR1 and CDR2 from the germline V gene are LGHNA and YNFKEQ. The length of the CDR3 is 13 residues. With V trimmed by 2 bases and J by 3 bases, 1 base remained unmatched. The CDR3 sequence: CASSQRDSYEQYF. As DNA, the CDR3 is TGTGCCAGCAGCCAACGGGACAGCTACGAGCAGTACTTC.

V is TRBV7-2 and J is TRBJ2-7, with TRBD1 matching over 7 bases. The CDR3 length is 14 residues. V trimming: 5 bases; J trimming: 4 bases; junction bases outside the gene matches: 8. The germline CDR1 and CDR2 sequences are SGHTA and FQGNSA. CDR3 coding DNA: TGTGCCAGCAGCACAACGACACAGGGGTACGAGCAGTACTTC. Amino acids: CASSTTTQGYEQYF.

The chain has TRBV11-3 and TRBJ1-4; 8 bases fit TRBD1. The germline gives CDR1 SGHNT, CDR2 YENEEA. V shed 4 bases and J 8 bases; nucleotides not matched to a gene: 12. This CDR3 region has 16 residues. CDR3 bases: TGTGCCAGCAGCTCCAATGACAGGGGTAATCGAGAAAAACTGTTTTTT. Translation: CASSSNDRGNREKLFF.

This chain links TRBV5-5 with TRBJ1-1, with unresolved D. The CDR3 covers 13 residues. Germline loops: CDR1 SGHKS, CDR2 YYEKEE (reference sequence). Trimming removed 0 bases at V and 5 bases at J, with 8 bases between. This CDR3 reads CASSLGGGTEAFF. CDR3 in DNA: TGTGCCAGCAGCTTGGGGGGAGGGACTGAAGCTTTCTTT.

V is TRBV15 and J is TRBJ1-5; 7 bases match TRBD1. CDR3 size: 14 residues. V lost 8 bases, J lost 4 bases, and 8 bases stayed unmatched. The germline V gene encodes CDR1 LNHNV and CDR2 YYDKDF (reference sequence). CDR3 nucleotide sequence: TGTGCCACCCGGTCAGGGGGTTTAAATCAGCCCCAGCATTTT. As protein: CATRSGGLNQPQHF.

CDR3 sequence reads: CASSVELAANTGELFF. The CDR3 DNA is TGTGCCAGCAGCGTAGAACTAGCGGCGAACACCGGGGAGCTGTTTTTT. V usage is TRBV9 and J usage is TRBJ2-2; 8 bases agree with TRBD2. Germline V gene lookup returns CDR1 SGDLS and CDR2 YYNGEE. J gave up 0 bases and V 0 bases, and 1 base lay outside the gene matches. The CDR3 has 16 amino acids. The full variable domain, its missing parts supplied by reference TRBV9 and TRBJ2-2, is DSGVTQTPKHLITATGQRVTLRCSPRSGDLSVYWYQQSLDQGLQFLIQYYNGEERAKGNILERFSAQQFPDLHSELNLSSLELGDSALYFCASSVELAANTGELFFGEGSRLTVL.

The chain couples TRBV5-6 to TRBJ1-1; D is perhaps TRBD1 (6 bases). V shed 0 bases and J shed 0 bases, with 9 bases lying between them. CDR3 length: 15 amino acids. In germline, CDR1 is SGHDT, CDR2 YYEEEE. The CDR3 nucleotides read TGTGCCAGCAGCTTGGGAGGACAGATGAACACTGAAGCTTTCTTT. Protein: CASSLGGQMNTEAFF. The variable domain in full, with the rest retrieved from reference TRBV5-6 and TRBJ1-1, is DAGVTQSPTHLIKTRGQQVTLRCSPKSGHDTVSWYQQALGQGPQFIFQYYEEEERQRGNFPDRFSGHQFPNYSSELNVNALLLGDSALYLCASSLGGQMNTEAFFGQGTRLTVV.

This chain uses TRBV4-1 with TRBJ1-6, with 9 nucleotides matching TRBD1. There are 16 residues in the CDR3. V was pared by 1 base and J by 9 bases, with 7 bases of the junction left unmatched. CDR1 is MGHRA, CDR2 YSYEKL, per germline. CDR3 DNA: TGCGCCAGCAGCCAAGTTACAGGGGGCTTGAGTTCACCCCTCCACTTT. Its translation is CASSQVTGGLSSPLHF.

J is TRBJ1-2 and V is TRBV19; TRBD1 agrees at 7 bases. V shed 7 bases, J shed 0 bases, and the junction held 5 bases outside the gene matches. Germline CDR1 LNHDA, CDR2 SQIVND (reference sequence). The CDR3 has 14 residues. DNA for the CDR3: TGTGCCAGTAACCGGGACAGCACTAACTATGGCTACACCTTC. This gives the protein CASNRDSTNYGYTF.

Only a few counts were recorded for this clone. CDR3 nucleotide sequence: TGCGCCAGCAGCTTCAGGGGGGAGGTCTATGGCTACACCTTC. This sequence encodes CASSFRGEVYGYTF. V and J are TRBV5-1 and TRBJ1-2; TRBD1 aligns across 7 bases. V was clipped by 2 bases and J by 4 bases; unmatched bases: 5. CDR3 length equals 14 residues. Germline loops: CDR1 SGHRS, CDR2 YFSETQ.

The chain couples TRBV30 to TRBJ1-2; TRBD1 matches at 9 bases. Germline trimming cut 5 bases from V and 8 bases from J; bases unmatched to any gene: 9. Germline values: CDR1 GTSNPN, CDR2 SVGIG (reference sequence). The CDR3 is 13 residues long. The CDR3 is CAWDRTGVFGYTF. In nucleotides, the CDR3 is TGTGCCTGGGACAGGACAGGGGTATTCGGCTACACCTTC.

This chain links TRBV11-3 with TRBJ2-2, with TRBD2 as a possible D gene (7 bases). The V end lost 3 bases, the J end lost 7 bases, and 12 bases lay between the germline ends. This CDR3 has 14 amino acids. Germline loops: CDR1 SGHNT, CDR2 YENEEA. The CDR3 DNA is TGTGCCAGCAGCTTCGGGGGGCTGGGCGGGGAGCTGTTTTTT. This gives the protein CASSFGGLGGELFF.

This chain links TRBV7-8 with TRBJ1-5; 7 bases fit TRBD1. V shed 5 bases, J shed 3 bases, and the junction held 10 bases outside the gene matches. In germline, CDR1 is SGHVS, CDR2 FQNEAQ. This CDR3 spans 16 amino acids. CDR3 nucleotide sequence: TGTGCCAGCAGCGTATTACCGGGACAGACCAATCAGCCCCAGCATTTT. Translated, it gives CASSVLPGQTNQPQHF.

The CDR3 DNA is TGTGCCAGCAGCTTTCAGGGGGGCCAGTACTTC. Encoded protein: CASSFQGGQYF. This chain connects TRBV7-6 to TRBJ2-5; D may be TRBD1 (7 bases). This CDR3 is 11 amino acids long. V was clipped by 3 bases and J by 10 bases, with 9 bases between them. The V gene's germline CDR1 is SGHVS and CDR2 FNYEAQ.

Remarks on this clone: Different DNA sequences within this sample yield the same CDR3. The gene calls are TRBV25-1 and TRBJ2-7, with 7 nucleotides matching TRBD1. The CDR3 consists of 17 residues. V dropped 5 bases and J dropped 2; count of bases not matched to a gene: 15. Looked up from germline, CDR1 is MGHDK and CDR2 is SYGVNS. DNA of the CDR3: TGTGCCAGCAGTTCCAGGCTCAAGGGGGCTACTACCTACGAGCAGTACTTC. It codes for CASSSRLKGATTYEQYF.

This clone has just one count. This chain joins TRBV28 and TRBJ1-5; D remains ambiguous. The V gene's germline CDR1 is MDHEN and CDR2 SYDVKM. V was clipped by 6 bases and J by 0 bases, with 9 bases between them. The CDR3 extends over 14 amino acids. The CDR3 sequence: CASSNRNSNQPQHF. Written as DNA, the CDR3 is TGTGCCAGCAGCAACAGAAATAGCAATCAGCCCCAGCATTTT.

The V and J genes are TRBV2 and TRBJ2-4; no definite D call. The CDR3 extends over 13 amino acids. Germline CDR1 is SNHLY and CDR2 is FYNNEI. V was cut by 8 bases and J by 0 bases, with 8 bases left in between. The CDR3 region has the DNA TGTGCCAGCGGTAGCTTAGCCAAAAACATTCAGTACTTC. It specifies CASGSLAKNIQYF.

The chain recombines TRBV2 with TRBJ2-7, with D possibly TRBD1 on 5 matching bases. The CDR3 has 12 amino acids. The V and J ends lost 2 bases and 3 bases respectively, with 5 bases between them. Germline CDR1 SNHLY, CDR2 FYNNEI. The CDR3 here is CASSEQGYEQYF. CDR3 DNA: TGTGCCAGCAGTGAACAGGGCTACGAGCAGTACTTC.

The genes are TRBV9 and TRBJ2-2; 8 bases agree with TRBD1. With V trimmed by 0 bases and J by 5 bases, 6 bases remained unmatched. CDR3 length equals 16 residues. Germline V lookup: CDR1 SGDLS, CDR2 YYNGEE. The CDR3 sequence is CASSVADDRGTGELFF. The DNA of the CDR3 is TGTGCCAGCAGCGTAGCTGACGACAGGGGAACCGGGGAGCTGTTTTTT.

V usage is TRBV7-3 and J usage is TRBJ2-3; the D gene is possibly TRBD2 (5 bases). Germline V gene sequence: CDR1 SGHTA, CDR2 FQGTGA. With 4 bases removed from V and 6 bases from J, the gap between germline ends came to 29 bases. This CDR3 comprises 19 residues. Here the CDR3 reads CASSSDRPRSSGRADTQYF. CDR3 DNA: TGTGCCAGCAGCTCCGACCGCCCGCGTTCAAGCGGCCGGGCCGATACGCAGTATTTT.

J is TRBJ2-2 and V is TRBV4-1; the D is unclear. V was clipped by 4 bases and J by 1 base, with 16 bases between them. The CDR3 has 17 amino acids. CDR1 is MGHRA and CDR2 is YSYEKL in the germline V gene. CDR3 sequence reads: CASSPLAPEENTGELFF. CDR3 bases: TGCGCCAGCAGCCCTTTGGCCCCAGAAGAGAACACCGGGGAGCTGTTTTTT.

The CDR3 here is CASSLGQGNNSPLHF. The CDR3 DNA reads TGTGCCAGCAGCTTAGGACAGGGCAATAATTCACCCCTCCACTTT. The J gene is TRBJ1-6, the V gene TRBV7-9; 7 bases agree with TRBD1. The CDR3 runs 15 residues. Germline-derived CDR1 and CDR2 are SEHNR and FQNEAQ (reference sequence). Trimming cost V 1 base and J 5 bases; bases outside gene matches: 2.

This sequence joins TRBV21-1 and TRBJ1-2. TRBV21-1 is recorded as a pseudogene. The CDR3 spans 16 residues. In DNA form, the CDR3 reads TGTGCCAGCAGCAAAGGTGGGCAAGGCGGGAACTATGGCTACACCTTC. As protein: CASSKGGQGGNYGYTF.

The rearrangement joins TRBV4-2 to TRBJ2-7; TRBD1 matches 10 bases. This CDR3 region has 19 residues. Per the germline V gene, CDR1 is LGHNA and CDR2 is YNFKEQ. With 0 bases clipped from V and 0 bases from J, the junction kept 11 bases outside the gene matches. The CDR3 bases are TGTGCCAGCAGCCAAGATATCGGAGGCGGGGACAGGGGCTCCTACGAGCAGTACTTC. Residues: CASSQDIGGGDRGSYEQYF.

This clone was seen a handful of times. The V call is TRBV19, the J call TRBJ1-6; a possible D gene is TRBD1 (5 bases). Trimming pared 6 bases from V and 6 bases from J, leaving 15 bases between. This CDR3 contains 15 residues. Per germline, CDR1 LNHDA and CDR2 SQIVND (reference sequence). The CDR3 loop reads CASSFREESNSPLHF. In DNA, the CDR3 is TGTGCCAGTAGCTTCAGGGAAGAAAGTAATTCACCCCTCCACTTT.

The chain combines TRBV9 with TRBJ1-2, with a weak D call TRBD1 (6 bases). Deletions cut 3 bases from V and 4 bases from J, with 10 bases between. From germline, CDR1 is SGDLS and CDR2 YYNGEE. The CDR3 totals 13 residues. CDR3 residues: CASSAQTGYGYTF. CDR3 nucleotides: TGTGCCAGCAGCGCCCAGACAGGCTATGGCTACACCTTC.